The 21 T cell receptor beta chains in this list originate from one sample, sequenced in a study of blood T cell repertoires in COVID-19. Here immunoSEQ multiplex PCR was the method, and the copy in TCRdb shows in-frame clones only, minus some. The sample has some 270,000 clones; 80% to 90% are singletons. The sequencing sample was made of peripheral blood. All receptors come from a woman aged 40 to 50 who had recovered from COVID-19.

CDR3 in DNA: TGTGCCAGCAGCTTAGGACTAGAATGGCCGCAGTATTTT. This translates into CASSLGLEWPQYF. The rearrangement links TRBV11-3 to TRBJ2-3; D perhaps matches TRBD2 (6 bases). CDR3 length equals 13 residues. V lost 1 base, J lost 10 bases, and 12 bases lay in between. Germline V gene sequence: CDR1 SGHNT, CDR2 YENEEA.

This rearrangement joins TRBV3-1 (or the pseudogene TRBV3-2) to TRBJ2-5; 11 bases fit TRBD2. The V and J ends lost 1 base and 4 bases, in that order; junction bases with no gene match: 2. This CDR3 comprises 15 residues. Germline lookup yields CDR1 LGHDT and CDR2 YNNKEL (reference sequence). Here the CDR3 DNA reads TGTGCCAGCAGCCAAGGCCTAGCGGGAGGAGAGACCCAGTACTTC. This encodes CASSQGLAGGETQYF.

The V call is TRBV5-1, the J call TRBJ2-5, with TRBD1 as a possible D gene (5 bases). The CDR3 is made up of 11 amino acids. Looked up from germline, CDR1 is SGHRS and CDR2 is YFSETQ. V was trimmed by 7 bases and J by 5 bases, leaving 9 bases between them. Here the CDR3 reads CASDQGETQYF. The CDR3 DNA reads TGCGCCAGCGACCAGGGCGAGACCCAGTACTTC. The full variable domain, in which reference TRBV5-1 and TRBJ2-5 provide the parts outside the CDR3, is KAGVTQTPRYLIKTRGQQVTLSCSPISGHRSVSWYQQTPGQGLQFLFEYFSETQRNKGNFPGRFSGRQFSNSRSEMNVSTLELGDSALYLCASDQGETQYFGPGTRLLVL.

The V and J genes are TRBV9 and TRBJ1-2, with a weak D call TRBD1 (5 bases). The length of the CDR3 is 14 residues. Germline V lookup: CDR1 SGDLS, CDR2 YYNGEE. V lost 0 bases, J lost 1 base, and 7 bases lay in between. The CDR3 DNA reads TGTGCCAGCAGCGTAGGTGACAGTAACTATGGCTACACCTTC. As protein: CASSVGDSNYGYTF.

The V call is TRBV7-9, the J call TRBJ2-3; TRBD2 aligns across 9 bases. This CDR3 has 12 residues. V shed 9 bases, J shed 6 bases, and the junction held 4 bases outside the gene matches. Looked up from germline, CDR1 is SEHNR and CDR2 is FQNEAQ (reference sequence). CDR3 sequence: CASSGSVDTQYF. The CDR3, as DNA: TGTGCCAGTAGCGGGAGCGTTGATACGCAGTATTTT.

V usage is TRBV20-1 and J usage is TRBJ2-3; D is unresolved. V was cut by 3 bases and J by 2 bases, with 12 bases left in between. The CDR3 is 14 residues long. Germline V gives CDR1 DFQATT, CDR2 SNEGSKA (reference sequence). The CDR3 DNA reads TGCAGTGCTAGTCTCGAAACACCCACAGATACGCAGTATTTT. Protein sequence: CSASLETPTDTQYF.

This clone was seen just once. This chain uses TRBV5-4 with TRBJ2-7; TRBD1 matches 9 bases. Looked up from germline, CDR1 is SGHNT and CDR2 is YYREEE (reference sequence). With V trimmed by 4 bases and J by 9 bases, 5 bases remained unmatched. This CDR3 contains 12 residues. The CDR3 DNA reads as TGTGCCAGCAGCCCGGACAGGGGAGGGCAGTACTTC. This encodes CASSPDRGGQYF.

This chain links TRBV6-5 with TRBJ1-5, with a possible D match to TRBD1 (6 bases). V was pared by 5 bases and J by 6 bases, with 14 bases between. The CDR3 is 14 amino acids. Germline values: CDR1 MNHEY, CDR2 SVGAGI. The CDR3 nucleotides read TGTGCCAGCAGTCGGACAGAAGGCGTTCAGCCCCAGCATTTT. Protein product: CASSRTEGVQPQHF.

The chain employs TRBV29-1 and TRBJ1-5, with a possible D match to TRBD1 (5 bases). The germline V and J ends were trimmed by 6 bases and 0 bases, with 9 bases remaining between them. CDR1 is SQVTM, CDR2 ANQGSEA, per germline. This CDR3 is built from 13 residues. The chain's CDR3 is CSVQTDSNQPQHF. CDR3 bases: TGCAGCGTCCAGACAGATAGCAATCAGCCCCAGCATTTT.

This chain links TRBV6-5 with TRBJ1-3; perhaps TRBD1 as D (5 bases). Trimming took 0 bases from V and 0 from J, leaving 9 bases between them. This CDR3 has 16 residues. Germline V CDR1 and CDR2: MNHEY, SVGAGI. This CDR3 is CASSYSGHGSGNTIYF. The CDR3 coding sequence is TGTGCCAGCAGTTACTCAGGACACGGCTCTGGAAACACCATATATTTT.

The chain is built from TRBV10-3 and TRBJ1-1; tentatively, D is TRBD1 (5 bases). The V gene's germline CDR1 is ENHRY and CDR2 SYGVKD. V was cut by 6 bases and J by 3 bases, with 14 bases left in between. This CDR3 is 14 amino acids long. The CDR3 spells CAIRRRGGDTEAFF. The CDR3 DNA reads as TGTGCCATCAGGAGGAGGGGAGGGGACACTGAAGCTTTCTTT.

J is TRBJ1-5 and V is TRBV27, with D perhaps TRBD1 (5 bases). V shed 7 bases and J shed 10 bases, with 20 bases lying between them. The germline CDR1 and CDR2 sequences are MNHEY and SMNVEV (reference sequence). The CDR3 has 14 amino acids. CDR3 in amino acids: CASNIAQGRGPQHF. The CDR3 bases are TGTGCCAGCAATATTGCCCAGGGTAGAGGACCCCAGCATTTT.

CDR3 coding DNA: TGCGCCAGCAGCTTGGCCTCCAGGGTTAACACCGGGGAGCTGTTTTTT. Amino acid sequence: CASSLASRVNTGELFF. This chain joins TRBV5-1 and TRBJ2-2, with D perhaps TRBD1 (5 bases). The CDR3 contains 16 residues. Germline-derived CDR1 and CDR2 are SGHRS and YFSETQ. Trimming cost V 0 bases and J 2 bases, with 11 bases left between them. Looking up the rest from reference TRBV5-1 and TRBJ2-2 gives the full variable domain: KAGVTQTPRYLIKTRGQQVTLSCSPISGHRSVSWYQQTPGQGLQFLFEYFSETQRNKGNFPGRFSGRQFSNSRSEMNVSTLELGDSALYLCASSLASRVNTGELFFGEGSRLTVL.

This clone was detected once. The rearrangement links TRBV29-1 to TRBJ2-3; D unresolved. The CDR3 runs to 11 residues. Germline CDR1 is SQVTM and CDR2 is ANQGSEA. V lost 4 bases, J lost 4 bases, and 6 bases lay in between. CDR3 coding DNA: TGCAGCGTTGTATCCCCAGATACGCAGTATTTT. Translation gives CSVVSPDTQYF.

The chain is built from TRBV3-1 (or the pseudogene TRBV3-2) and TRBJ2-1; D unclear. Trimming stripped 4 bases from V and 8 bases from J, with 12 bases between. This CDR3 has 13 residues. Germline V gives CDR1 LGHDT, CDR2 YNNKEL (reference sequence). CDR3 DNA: TGTGCCAGCAGCCCCATGCCTATCCATGAGCAGTTCTTC. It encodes CASSPMPIHEQFF.

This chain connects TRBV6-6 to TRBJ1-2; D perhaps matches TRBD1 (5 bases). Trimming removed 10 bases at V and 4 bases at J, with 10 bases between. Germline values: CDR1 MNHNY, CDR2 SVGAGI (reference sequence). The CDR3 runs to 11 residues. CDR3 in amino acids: CAISGLYGYTF. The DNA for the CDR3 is TGTGCCATTTCAGGGCTCTATGGCTACACCTTC.

The CDR3: CASSLVGSSTDTQYF. CDR3 in DNA: TGTGCCAGCAGTTTAGTAGGGAGTAGCACAGATACGCAGTATTTT. The chain couples TRBV27 to TRBJ2-3; tentative D call: TRBD2 (5 bases). The V end was cut by 2 bases, the J end by 0 bases, with 9 bases between. This CDR3 contains 15 residues. The germline V gene encodes CDR1 MNHEY and CDR2 SMNVEV (reference sequence).

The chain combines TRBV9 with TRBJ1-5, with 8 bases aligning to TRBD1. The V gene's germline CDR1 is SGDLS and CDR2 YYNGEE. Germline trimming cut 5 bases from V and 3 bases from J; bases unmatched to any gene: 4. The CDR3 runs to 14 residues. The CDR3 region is CASSVQGDNQPQHF. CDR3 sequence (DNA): TGTGCCAGCAGTGTACAGGGGGACAATCAGCCCCAGCATTTT.

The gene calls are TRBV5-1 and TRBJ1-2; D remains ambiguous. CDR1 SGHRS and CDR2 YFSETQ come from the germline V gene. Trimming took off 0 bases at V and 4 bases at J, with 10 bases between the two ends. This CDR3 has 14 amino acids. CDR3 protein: CASSLDGEFYGYTF. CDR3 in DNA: TGCGCCAGCAGCTTGGACGGGGAATTCTATGGCTACACCTTC.

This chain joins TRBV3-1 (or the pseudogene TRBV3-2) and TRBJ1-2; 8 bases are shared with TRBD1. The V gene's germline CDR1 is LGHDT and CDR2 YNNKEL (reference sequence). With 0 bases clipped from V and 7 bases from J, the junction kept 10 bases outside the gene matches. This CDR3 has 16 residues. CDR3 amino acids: CASSQDLLAGQGGYTF. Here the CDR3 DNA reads TGTGCCAGCAGCCAAGATTTGTTGGCCGGACAGGGTGGCTACACCTTC.

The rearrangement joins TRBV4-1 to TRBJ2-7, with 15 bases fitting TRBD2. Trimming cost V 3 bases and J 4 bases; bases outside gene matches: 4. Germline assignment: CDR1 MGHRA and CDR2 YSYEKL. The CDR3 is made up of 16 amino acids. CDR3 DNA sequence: TGCGCCAGCAGCCAGGCAGGACTAGCGGGGGGGTACGAGCAGTACTTC. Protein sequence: CASSQAGLAGGYEQYF.